This T cell receptor beta chain was observed in a study of CD8+CD57+ T cells in acquired aplastic anemia. Study background: The average for DNA from sorted CD4+ and CD8+ cells was 3.2 ug. CD4+ reads averaged approximately 11 million in healthy donors. General study points: Overlapping CD8+ CDR3 repertoires of patients and controls contained under 35 shared sequences.

Comments on this clonotype: Its antigen is not identified.

Using genomic DNA as the template, TCR beta VDJ and CDR3 profiling was carried out. Each CDR3 protein gets one entry after TCRdb re-called the reads with MiXCR. The sample yields about 210,000 distinct CDR3 sequences, around 60% seen once. The CDR3 contains 15 residues. The J segment lost 5 bases and the V segment lost 4 bases, leaving 5 bases of the junction unmatched. Germline V gene data show CDR1 as SNHLY and CDR2 as FYNNEI. The chain couples TRBV2 to TRBJ2-3; the match to TRBD2 covers 11 bases. The clonotype comes from a human donor in good health. The material sequenced was sorted CD4+, CD8+, or CD8+CD57+ T cells (not recorded which) from PBMCs. In DNA, the CDR3 is TGTGCCAGCAGTGTTAGCGGGGGGGCCGGAGATACGCAGTATTTT. Encoded protein: CASSVSGGAGDTQYF. Combining the CDR3 with reference TRBV2 and TRBJ2-3 gives the whole variable domain EPEVTQTPSHQVTQMGQEVILRCVPISNHLYFYWYRQILGQKVEFLVSFYNNEISEKSEIFDDQFSVERPDGSNFTLKIRSTKLEDSAMYFCASSVSGGAGDTQYFGPGTRLTVL.